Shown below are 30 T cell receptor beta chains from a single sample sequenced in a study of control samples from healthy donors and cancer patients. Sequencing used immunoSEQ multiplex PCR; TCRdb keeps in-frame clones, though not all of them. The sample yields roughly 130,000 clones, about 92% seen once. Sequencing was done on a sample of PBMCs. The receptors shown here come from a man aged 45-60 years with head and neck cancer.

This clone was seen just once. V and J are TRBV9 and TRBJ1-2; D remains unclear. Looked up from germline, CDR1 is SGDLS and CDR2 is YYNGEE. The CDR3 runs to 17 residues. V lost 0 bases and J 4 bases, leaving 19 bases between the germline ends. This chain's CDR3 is CASSVAESGSFSYGYTF. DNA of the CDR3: TGTGCCAGCAGCGTAGCGGAATCTGGGTCGTTCTCCTATGGCTACACCTTC.

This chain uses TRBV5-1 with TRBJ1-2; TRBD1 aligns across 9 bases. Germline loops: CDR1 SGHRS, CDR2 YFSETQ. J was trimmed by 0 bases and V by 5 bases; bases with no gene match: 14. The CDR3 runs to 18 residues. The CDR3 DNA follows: TGCGCCAGCAGACTAGGGGGGGACAGGGTAGTCCCTAACTATGGCTACACCTTC. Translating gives CASRLGGDRVVPNYGYTF.

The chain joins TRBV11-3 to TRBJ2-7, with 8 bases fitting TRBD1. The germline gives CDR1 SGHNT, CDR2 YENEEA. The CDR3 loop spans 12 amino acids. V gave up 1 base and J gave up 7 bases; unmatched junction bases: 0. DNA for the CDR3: TGTGCCAGCAGCTTAGGGACAGGGGAGCAGTACTTC. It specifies CASSLGTGEQYF.

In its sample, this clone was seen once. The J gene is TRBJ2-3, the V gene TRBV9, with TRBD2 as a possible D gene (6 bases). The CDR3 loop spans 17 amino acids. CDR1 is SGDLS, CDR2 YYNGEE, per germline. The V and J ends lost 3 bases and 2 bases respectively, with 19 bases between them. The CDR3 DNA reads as TGTGCCAGCAGCGCCCGTGGCGGGACTCTCGTCACAGATACGCAGTATTTT. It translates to CASSARGGTLVTDTQYF.

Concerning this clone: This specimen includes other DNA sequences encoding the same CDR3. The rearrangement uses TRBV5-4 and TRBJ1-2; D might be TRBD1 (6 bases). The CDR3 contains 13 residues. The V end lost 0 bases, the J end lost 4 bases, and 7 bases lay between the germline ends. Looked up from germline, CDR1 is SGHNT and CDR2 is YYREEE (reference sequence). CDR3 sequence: CASSLDRAYGYTF. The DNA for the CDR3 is TGTGCCAGCAGCTTGGACAGGGCCTATGGCTACACCTTC.

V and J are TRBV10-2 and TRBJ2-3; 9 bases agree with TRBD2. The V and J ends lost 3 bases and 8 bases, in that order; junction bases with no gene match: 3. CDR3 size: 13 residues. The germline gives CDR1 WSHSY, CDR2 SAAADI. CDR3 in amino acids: CASSDTSGFTQYF. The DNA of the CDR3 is TGCGCCAGCAGTGATACTAGCGGGTTTACGCAGTATTTT.

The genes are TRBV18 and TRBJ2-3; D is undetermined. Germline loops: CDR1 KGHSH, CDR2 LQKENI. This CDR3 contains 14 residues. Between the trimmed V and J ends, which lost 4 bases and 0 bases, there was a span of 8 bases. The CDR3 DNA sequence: TGTGCCAGCTCACTTTCTGCTAGCACAGATACGCAGTATTTT. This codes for CASSLSASTDTQYF.

The CDR3 DNA reads TGTGCTAGTGGTTTGGTCTTACTAGCGGGGGGGCTCCGCACAGATACGCAGTATTTT. Translating gives CASGLVLLAGGLRTDTQYF. This chain uses TRBV12-5 with TRBJ2-3; 13 bases match TRBD2. Germline V gene data show CDR1 as LGHNT and CDR2 as FRNRAP. Trimming took 0 bases from V and 1 from J; bases not matched to a gene: 7. This CDR3 has 19 amino acids.

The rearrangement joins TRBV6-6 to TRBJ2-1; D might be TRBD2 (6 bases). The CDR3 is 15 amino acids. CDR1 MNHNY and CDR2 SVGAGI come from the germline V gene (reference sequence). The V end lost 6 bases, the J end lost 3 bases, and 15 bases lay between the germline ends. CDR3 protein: CASRDLGGGYNEQFF. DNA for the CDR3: TGTGCCAGCAGGGACCTGGGGGGAGGCTACAATGAGCAGTTCTTC.

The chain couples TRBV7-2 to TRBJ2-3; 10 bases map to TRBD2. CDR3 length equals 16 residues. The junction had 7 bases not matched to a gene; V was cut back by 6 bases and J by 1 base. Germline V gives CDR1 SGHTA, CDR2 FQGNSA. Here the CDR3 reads CASRLGGTSGTDTQYF. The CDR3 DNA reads TGTGCCAGCAGATTGGGAGGGACTAGCGGCACAGATACGCAGTATTTT.

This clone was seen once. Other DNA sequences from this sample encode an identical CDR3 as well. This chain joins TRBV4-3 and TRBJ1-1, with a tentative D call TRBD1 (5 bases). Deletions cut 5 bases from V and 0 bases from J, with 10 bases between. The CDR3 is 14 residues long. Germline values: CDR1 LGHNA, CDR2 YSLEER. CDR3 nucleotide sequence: TGCGCCAGCAGCTTGGGGGGAATGAACACTGAAGCTTTCTTT. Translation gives CASSLGGMNTEAFF.

The DNA of the CDR3 is TGTGCCAGCAGTTCTGGACTCTGGGATACGCAGTATTTT. This encodes CASSSGLWDTQYF. The V and J genes are TRBV6-5 and TRBJ2-3; D is perhaps TRBD2 (5 bases). The length of the CDR3 is 13 residues. Per germline, CDR1 MNHEY and CDR2 SVGAGI. Between the trimmed V and J ends, which lost 4 bases and 6 bases, there was a span of 11 bases.

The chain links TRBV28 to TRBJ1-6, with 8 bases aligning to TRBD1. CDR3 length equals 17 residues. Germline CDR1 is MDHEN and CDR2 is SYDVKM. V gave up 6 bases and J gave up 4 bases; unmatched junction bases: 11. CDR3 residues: CASSPGQGGLYNSPLHF. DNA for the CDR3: TGTGCCAGCAGCCCAGGACAGGGAGGCTTATATAATTCACCCCTCCACTTT.

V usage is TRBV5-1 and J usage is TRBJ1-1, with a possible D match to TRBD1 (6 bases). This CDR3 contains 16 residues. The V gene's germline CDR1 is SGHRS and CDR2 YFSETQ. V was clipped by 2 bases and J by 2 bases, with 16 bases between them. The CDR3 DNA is TGCGCCAGCAGCTTATTGGCAGGGGCAATTAACACTGAAGCTTTCTTT. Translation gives CASSLLAGAINTEAFF.

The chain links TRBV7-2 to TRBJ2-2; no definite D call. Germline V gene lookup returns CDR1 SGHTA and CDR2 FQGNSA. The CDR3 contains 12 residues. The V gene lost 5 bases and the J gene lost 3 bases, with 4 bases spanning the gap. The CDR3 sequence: CASSIYTGELFF. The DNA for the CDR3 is TGTGCCAGCAGCATATACACCGGGGAGCTGTTTTTT.

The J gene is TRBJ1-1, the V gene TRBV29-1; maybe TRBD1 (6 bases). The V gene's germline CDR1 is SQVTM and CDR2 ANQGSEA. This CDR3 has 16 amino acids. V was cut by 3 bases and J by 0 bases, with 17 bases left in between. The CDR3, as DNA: TGCAGCGTTGAGGGGCAGGGGATACAGTTGAACACTGAAGCTTTCTTT. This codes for CSVEGQGIQLNTEAFF.

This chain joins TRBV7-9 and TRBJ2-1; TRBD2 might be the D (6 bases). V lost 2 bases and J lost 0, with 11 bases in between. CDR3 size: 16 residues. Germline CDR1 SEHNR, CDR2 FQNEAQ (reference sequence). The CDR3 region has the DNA TGTGCCAGCAGCTTAAGGAGGGCGAGCTCCTACAATGAGCAGTTCTTC. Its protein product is CASSLRRASSYNEQFF.

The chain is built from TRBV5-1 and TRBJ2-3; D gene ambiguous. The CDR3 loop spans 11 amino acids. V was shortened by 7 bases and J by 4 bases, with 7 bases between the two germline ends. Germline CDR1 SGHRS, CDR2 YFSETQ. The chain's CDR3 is CASGEADTQYF. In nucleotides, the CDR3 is TGCGCCAGCGGGGAAGCAGATACGCAGTATTTT.

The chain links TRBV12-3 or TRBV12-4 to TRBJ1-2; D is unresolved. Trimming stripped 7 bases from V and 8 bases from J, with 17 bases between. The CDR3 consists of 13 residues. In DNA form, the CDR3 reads TGTGCCAGCACTTCCGACGGAGTTGGAGGCTACACCTTC. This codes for CASTSDGVGGYTF.

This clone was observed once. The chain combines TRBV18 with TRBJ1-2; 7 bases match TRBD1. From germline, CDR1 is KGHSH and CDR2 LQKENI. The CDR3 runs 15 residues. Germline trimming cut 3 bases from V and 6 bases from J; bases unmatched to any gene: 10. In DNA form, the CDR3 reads TGTGCCAGCTCACCCGGGACAGTGAACCTCCATGGCTACACCTTC. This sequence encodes CASSPGTVNLHGYTF.

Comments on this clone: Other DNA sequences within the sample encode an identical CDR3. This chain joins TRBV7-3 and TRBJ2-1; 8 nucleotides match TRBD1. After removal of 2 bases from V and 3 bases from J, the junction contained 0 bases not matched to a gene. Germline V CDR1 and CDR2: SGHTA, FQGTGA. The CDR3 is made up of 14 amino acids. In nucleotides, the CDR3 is TGTGCCAGCAGCTTAGGGACAGGCTACAATGAGCAGTTCTTC. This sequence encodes CASSLGTGYNEQFF. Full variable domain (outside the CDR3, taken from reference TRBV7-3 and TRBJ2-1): GAGVSQTPSNKVTEKGKYVELRCDPISGHTALYWYRQSLGQGPEFLIYFQGTGAADDSGLPNDRFFAVRPEGSVSTLKIQRTERGDSAVYLCASSLGTGYNEQFFGPGTRLTVL.

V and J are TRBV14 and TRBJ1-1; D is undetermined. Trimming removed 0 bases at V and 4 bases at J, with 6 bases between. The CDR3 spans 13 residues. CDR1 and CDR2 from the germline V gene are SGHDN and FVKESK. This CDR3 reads CASSQDLGTEAFF. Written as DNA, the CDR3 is TGTGCCAGCAGCCAAGATCTGGGCACTGAAGCTTTCTTT. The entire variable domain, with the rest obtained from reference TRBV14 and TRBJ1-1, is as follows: EAGVTQFPSHSVIEKGQTVTLRCDPISGHDNLYWYRRVMGKEIKFLLHFVKESKQDESGMPNNRFLAERTGGTYSTLKVQPAELEDSGVYFCASSQDLGTEAFFGQGTRLTVV.

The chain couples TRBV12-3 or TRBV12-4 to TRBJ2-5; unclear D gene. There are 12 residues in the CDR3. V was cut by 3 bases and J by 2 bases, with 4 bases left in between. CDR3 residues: CASSFHQETQYF. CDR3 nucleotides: TGTGCCAGCAGTTTTCATCAAGAGACCCAGTACTTC.

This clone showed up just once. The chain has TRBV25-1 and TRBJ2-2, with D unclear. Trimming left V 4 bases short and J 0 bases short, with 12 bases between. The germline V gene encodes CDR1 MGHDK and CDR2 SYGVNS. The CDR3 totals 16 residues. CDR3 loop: CASSATFISNTGELFF. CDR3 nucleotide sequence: TGTGCCAGCAGTGCTACTTTTATATCGAACACCGGGGAGCTGTTTTTT.

CDR3 loop: CSVGSSGAFRTEAFF. The DNA for the CDR3 is TGCAGCGTTGGGTCCTCCGGGGCTTTTAGGACTGAAGCTTTCTTT. The genes are TRBV29-1 and TRBJ1-1; D may be TRBD1 (5 bases). The CDR3 contains 15 residues. Germline V gene lookup returns CDR1 SQVTM and CDR2 ANQGSEA. V shed 4 bases and J shed 5 bases, with 20 bases lying between them.

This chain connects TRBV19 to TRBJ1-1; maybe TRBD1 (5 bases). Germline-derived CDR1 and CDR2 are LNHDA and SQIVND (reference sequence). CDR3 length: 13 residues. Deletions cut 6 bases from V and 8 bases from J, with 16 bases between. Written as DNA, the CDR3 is TGTGCCAGTAGATTGGGGGGAGACGGAGAAGCTTTCTTT. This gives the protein CASRLGGDGEAFF.

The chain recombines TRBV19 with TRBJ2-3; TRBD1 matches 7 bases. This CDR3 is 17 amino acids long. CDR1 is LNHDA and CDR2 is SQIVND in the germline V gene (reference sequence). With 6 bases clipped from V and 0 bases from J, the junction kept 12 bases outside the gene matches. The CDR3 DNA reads TGTGCCAGTAGCAGACCTAAGGGGGCACTCAGCACAGATACGCAGTATTTT. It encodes CASSRPKGALSTDTQYF.

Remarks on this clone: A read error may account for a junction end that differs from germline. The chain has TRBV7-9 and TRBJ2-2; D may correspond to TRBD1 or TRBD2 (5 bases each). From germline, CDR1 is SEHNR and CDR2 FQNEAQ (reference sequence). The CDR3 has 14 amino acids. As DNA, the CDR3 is TGTGCCAGCAGCTTGGCAGGGTACACCGGGGAGCTGCTTTTT. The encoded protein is CASSLAGYTGELLF.

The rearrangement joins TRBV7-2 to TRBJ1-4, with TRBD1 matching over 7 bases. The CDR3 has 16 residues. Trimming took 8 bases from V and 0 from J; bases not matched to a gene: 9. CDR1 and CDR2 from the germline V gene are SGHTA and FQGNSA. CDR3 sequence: CASCRTGDATNEKLFF. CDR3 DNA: TGTGCCAGCTGCCGGACAGGCGACGCAACTAATGAAAAACTGTTTTTT.

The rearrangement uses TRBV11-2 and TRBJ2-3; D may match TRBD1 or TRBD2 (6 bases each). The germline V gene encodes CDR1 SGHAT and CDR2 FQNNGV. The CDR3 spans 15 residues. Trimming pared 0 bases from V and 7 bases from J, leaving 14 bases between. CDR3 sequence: CASSLDGTGRYTQYF. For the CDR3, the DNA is TGTGCCAGCAGCTTAGATGGCACAGGGAGGTATACGCAGTATTTT.